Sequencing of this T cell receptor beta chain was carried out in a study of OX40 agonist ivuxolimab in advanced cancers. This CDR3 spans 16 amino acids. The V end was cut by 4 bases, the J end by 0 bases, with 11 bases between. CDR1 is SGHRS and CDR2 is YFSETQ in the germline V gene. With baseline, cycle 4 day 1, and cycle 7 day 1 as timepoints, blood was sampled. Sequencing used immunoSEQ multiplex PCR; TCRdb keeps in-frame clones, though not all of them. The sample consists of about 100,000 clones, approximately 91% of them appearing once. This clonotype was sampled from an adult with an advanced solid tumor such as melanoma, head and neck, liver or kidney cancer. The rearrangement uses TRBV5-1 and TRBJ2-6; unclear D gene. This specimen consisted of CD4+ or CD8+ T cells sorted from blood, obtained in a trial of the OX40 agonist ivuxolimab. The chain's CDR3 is CASSLNSISGANVLTF. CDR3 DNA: TGCGCCAGCAGCCTGAATAGTATCTCTGGGGCCAACGTCCTGACTTTC.